This record looks at one TCR beta chain sequence and its context. In this sample, this clonotype turned up many times. The clone's antigen remains unknown. No per-base quality is available; no much larger clone lies one base away. TCR cDNA was synthesized by 5'RACE template switching, which introduced a universal primer site and unique molecular identifiers. Priming of cDNA synthesis was performed from both the TCR alpha and TCR beta constant segments. Library amplification involved two PCR steps, and the second step added sample barcodes and sequencing adapters. Sequencing of libraries was performed on Illumina HiSeq 2500 (2x100 bp) or NovaSeq (2x150 bp). As for the original processing: MIGEC handled demultiplexing of reads and collapsing into UMI consensus sequences, while MiXCR performed V(D)J alignment. Vaccine-responding clonotypes were identified with edgeR using replicate PBMC samples, with FDR below 0.01 and a log2 fold change above 5 up to day 15 being required. Bulk clonotypes were assigned CD4 or CD8 identity according to which sequenced CD4 or CD8 repertoire held them at higher abundance. TCRdb reworked the public reads: Q25 trimming with fastp, MiXCR clone assembly, productive beta chains retained. Every distinct CDR3 protein forms one entry, paired with its most common genes and DNA. The V and J calls, along with clone size, are taken from TCRdb and not from the paper's own processing. Here the sample has a few hundred thousand distinct CDR3 sequences; 6.9% occur a single time. The ten largest make up approximately 0.84% of the sample.

This sample is drawn from a study of T cells after yellow fever vaccination (dated 2019 in TCRdb). For the study in its entirety: The SMART-Seq v4 Ultra Low Input RNA kit was used to prepare libraries from fractions with low cell numbers. Two healthy male donors made up the cohort, one aged 18 to 30 years and the other aged 30 to 39 years. Blood was collected at multiple timepoints before and after primary and secondary immunization, and bulk PBMC replicates and cell subsets were isolated. To follow T-cell clones before and after primary and booster YFV17D yellow fever vaccination, bulk TCR alpha and beta repertoires were sequenced over time.

Via the germline V gene, CDR1 is MDHEN and CDR2 SYDVKM. The CDR3 sequence holds 12 residues, the cysteine and phenylalanine included. Just the 36-base CDR3 DNA is kept, in frame starting at base 1. At the junction V is shortened by 4 bases and J by 8 bases, with 9 bases in between. What the treatment or condition label conveys for this sample: live attenuated yellow fever vaccine strain. A standard Ficoll-Paque protocol was used to isolate PBMCs from peripheral blood. CD4 and CD8 T-cell fractions were isolated with Dynabeads CD4 and CD8 positive selection kits. TriZol was used to extract RNA from bulk PBMCs, from CD4 and CD8 fractions, and from dextramer-positive and dextramer-negative fractions. Results the study describes overall, beyond this receptor: A small fraction of clonotypes appeared in both the CD4 and CD8 compartments, likely as a result of convergent recombination. Because the study included only two donors, the extent to which the findings can be generalized is limited. Compared with the primary T-cell response, the secondary T-cell response was weaker but faster, peaking on day 5 rather than day 15. Most clones expanded after primary vaccination (around 97% of CD4 and 88% of CD8) were re-detected after the booster, suggesting that broad memory maintenance occurred. Because abundant contaminating clonotypes from the bulk population could be contained in FACS-sorted repertoires, computational filtering was required.

The sequencing used CD4+ T cells sorted from PBMCs, collected 15 days after the yellow fever booster vaccination. The TCR originated in a young man who received the YFV17D yellow fever vaccine. The rearranged chain carries TRBV28 and TRBJ2-1; TRBD2 is perhaps the D gene, given 6 matching bases. The encoded CDR3 is CASSYLADEQFF. The nucleotide sequence is TGTGCCAGCAGTTATTTAGCGGATGAGCAGTTCTTC. Here the CDR3 is joined to the reference TRBV28 and TRBJ2-1 genes, and the full variable domain is: DVKVTQSSRYLVKRTGEKVFLECVQDMDHENMFWYRQDPGLGLRLIYFSYDVKMKEKGDIPEGYSVSREKKERFSLILESASTNQTSMYLCASSYLADEQFFGPGTRLTVL.